The rows below give T cell receptor beta chains drawn from one sample of a study of long-term antiretroviral therapy in people with HIV. Some clones are missing from TCRdb's copy, which holds only in-frame ones; the method was immunoSEQ multiplex PCR. The sample lists over 20,000 clones, around four fifths occurring once. The sample here was unsorted PBMCs, taken 1.6 years after starting antiretroviral therapy. The receptors stem from a middle-aged man with HIV. Both conserved end residues are part of each CDR3. The D gene is left open where the match is weak. Clone size is given for some rows only: seen once, a few or many times, or a class if the clone is expanded.

>.|TRBJ2-3|TRBV4-2|TRBD2
CASSQDMGLAGATQYF
TGTGCCAGCAGCCAAGATATGGGACTAGCGGGAGCCACGCAGTATTTT
>.|TRBJ2-7|TRBV6-5|.
CASSTTREQYF
TGTGCCAGCAGCACCACGCGGGAGCAGTACTTC
>.|TRBJ1-5|TRBV5-4|.
CASSLARIEPQHF
TGTGCCAGCAGCTTGGCTCGGATCGAGCCCCAGCATTTT
>.|TRBJ2-7|TRBV28|TRBD1
CASSLTGLSYEQYF
TGTGCCAGCAGTCTGACAGGGTTATCCTACGAGCAGTACTTC
>.|TRBJ2-6|TRBV7-8|TRBD2
CAIAGVGGANVLTF
TGTGCCATAGCGGGGGTCGGTGGGGCCAACGTCCTGACTTTC
>.|TRBJ2-7|TRBV4-1|.
CASSHKMAESEQYF
TGCGCCAGCAGCCATAAGATGGCGGAATCCGAGCAGTACTTC
>.|TRBJ2-5|TRBV14|TRBD1
CASSFEPPGTGFRETQYF
TGTGCCAGCAGCTTTGAACCCCCCGGGACAGGGTTTCGAGAGACCCAGTACTTC
>.|TRBJ1-2|TRBV19|.
CASSIGQGVKDGYTF
TGTGCCAGTAGTATCGGCCAGGGAGTAAAGGATGGCTACACCTTC
>.|TRBJ2-2|TRBV9|TRBD2
CASSARTSGGFHTGELFF
TGTGCCAGCAGCGCGAGGACTAGCGGGGGGTTCCACACCGGGGAGCTGTTTTTT
>once|TRBJ2-1|TRBV11-2|TRBD2
CASSERLAGAYNEQFF
TGTGCCAGCAGCGAGCGACTAGCGGGAGCCTACAATGAGCAGTTCTTC
>few|TRBJ2-1|TRBV9|.
CASSAASPGEQFF
TGTGCCAGCAGCGCCGCTTCGCCCGGTGAGCAGTTCTTC
>.|TRBJ1-1|TRBV19|.
CASIPVGGRPEAFF
TGTGCCAGCATCCCCGTGGGAGGACGGCCTGAAGCTTTCTTT
>.|TRBJ1-1|TRBV9|.
CASSETSNTEAFF
TGTGCCAGCAGCGAGACGTCGAACACTGAAGCTTTCTTT
>.|TRBJ2-4|TRBV5-1|.
CASSIRGQDIQYF
TGCGCCAGCAGCATAAGGGGCCAGGACATTCAGTACTTC
>.|TRBJ1-3|TRBV5-1|.
CASSPLGSISGNTIYF
TGCGCCAGCAGCCCCCTGGGGTCGATCTCTGGAAACACCATATATTTT
>.|TRBJ1-2|TRBV9|TRBD1
CASSDRTGGLDGYTF
TGTGCCAGCAGCGATCGGACAGGGGGGCTTGATGGCTACACCTTC
>.|TRBJ1-5|TRBV5-7|.
CASSLGSNQPQHF
TGTGCCAGCAGCTTAGGTAGCAATCAGCCCCAGCATTTT
>few|TRBJ2-6|TRBV19|TRBD2
CASSIFPGLAGGGANVLTF
TGTGCCAGTAGTATATTTCCGGGACTAGCGGGGGGTGGGGCCAACGTCCTGACTTTC
>.|TRBJ1-5|TRBV19|TRBD1
CASSPGTGTYSNQPQHF
TGTGCCAGTAGTCCGGGGACAGGGACGTATAGCAATCAGCCCCAGCATTTT
>.|TRBJ1-5|TRBV6-1|.
CASSEKSRAGNQPQHF
TGTGCCAGCAGTGAAAAGTCCCGAGCTGGCAATCAGCCCCAGCATTTT
>.|TRBJ1-1|TRBV28|.
CASSFATVNTEAFF
TGTGCCAGCAGTTTCGCGACAGTGAACACTGAAGCTTTCTTT
>.|TRBJ1-1|TRBV11-2|.
CASSRREGGTEAFF
TGTGCCAGCAGCCGGAGGGAGGGGGGAACTGAAGCTTTCTTT
>few|TRBJ1-1|TRBV9|TRBD1
CASSVGTGFPEAFF
TGTGCCAGCAGCGTAGGGACAGGGTTCCCTGAAGCTTTCTTT
>.|TRBJ2-7|TRBV18|TRBD2
CASSPRPSGLSYEQYF
TGTGCCAGCTCACCAAGGCCTAGCGGGTTATCCTACGAGCAGTACTTC
>.|TRBJ2-4|TRBV6-6|.
CASSYGLALAKNIQYF
TGTGCCAGCAGTTACGGCCTAGCGCTAGCCAAAAACATTCAGTACTTC
>.|TRBJ2-6|TRBV29-1|.
CSVEGERDPSGANVLTF
TGCAGCGTTGAAGGAGAGAGAGACCCCTCTGGGGCCAACGTCCTGACTTTC
>.|TRBJ2-2|TRBV2|.
CASGASLAPTGELFF
TGTGCCAGCGGGGCATCTCTAGCTCCCACCGGGGAGCTGTTTTTT
>.|TRBJ1-4|TRBV11-2|TRBD1
CASSLDRTGTGFNEKLFF
TGTGCCAGCAGCTTAGACCGTACCGGGACAGGGTTTAATGAAAAACTGTTTTTT
>.|TRBJ2-7|TRBV4-1|.
CASSRPGFSYEQYF
TGCGCCAGCAGCCGACCGGGCTTCTCCTACGAGCAGTACTTC
>.|TRBJ2-5|TRBV6-5|.
CASSYGQIQETQYF
TGTGCCAGCAGTTACGGGCAGATACAAGAGACCCAGTACTTC
>medium-sized|TRBJ2-7|TRBV6-6|.
CASSYSEYEQYF
TGTGCCAGCAGTTACTCCGAATACGAGCAGTACTTC
>.|TRBJ2-7|TRBV2|.
CASSYGAAPYEQYF
TGTGCCAGCAGTTACGGGGCAGCTCCCTACGAGCAGTACTTC
>few|TRBJ1-2|TRBV29-1|.
CSVKDYGYTF
TGCAGCGTTAAAGACTATGGCTACACCTTC
>.|TRBJ1-1|TRBV5-1|.
CASSLESRLNTEAFF
TGCGCCAGCAGCTTGGAATCCAGACTGAACACTGAAGCTTTCTTT
>.|TRBJ2-2|TRBV27|TRBD1
CASSLGTGGTGELFF
TGTGCCAGCAGTTTAGGGACAGGGGGCACCGGGGAGCTGTTTTTT